Listed below are T cell receptor beta chains from one sample, sequenced in a study of cytomegalovirus exposure and HLA in healthy donors. Assay used: immunoSEQ multiplex PCR; TCRdb lists only in-frame clones, some missing. The repertoire has under 150,000 clones, less than 80% of them found once; the top ten carry approximately 8.3%. The sample consisted of PBMCs. All receptors derive from a woman between 45 and 65 years old in good health and CMV-seropositive. CDR3s include the opening cysteine and the closing phenylalanine or tryptophan. Fields, in order: clone size, J gene, V gene, D gene, CDR3 protein, CDR3 DNA. The D gene is left open where the match is weak. The size entry is marked missing in some rows and otherwise reads once, few, many or a size class.

clone size: .
J gene: TRBJ2-2
V gene: TRBV7-3
D gene: .
CDR3 protein: CASSLLSFANTGELFF
CDR3 DNA: TGTGCCAGCAGCTTACTGAGTTTCGCGAACACCGGGGAGCTGTTTTTT

clone size: few
J gene: TRBJ2-2
V gene: TRBV7-3
D gene: .
CDR3 protein: CASSSSRASGELFF
CDR3 DNA: TGTGCCAGCAGCTCATCCAGGGCCTCCGGGGAGCTGTTTTTT

clone size: few
J gene: TRBJ2-3
V gene: TRBV4-2
D gene: TRBD2
CDR3 protein: CASSQMHTSGGADTQYF
CDR3 DNA: TGTGCCAGCAGCCAAATGCACACTAGCGGGGGGGCGGATACGCAGTATTTT

clone size: .
J gene: TRBJ1-1
V gene: TRBV6-5
D gene: .
CDR3 protein: CASSYAGTEAFF
CDR3 DNA: TGTGCCAGCAGTTACGCGGGTACCGAAGCTTTCTTT

clone size: .
J gene: TRBJ1-1
V gene: TRBV11-2
D gene: .
CDR3 protein: CASSLAGAFTEAFF
CDR3 DNA: TGTGCCAGCAGCTTAGCAGGGGCCTTCACTGAAGCTTTCTTT

clone size: .
J gene: TRBJ2-6
V gene: TRBV7-8
D gene: .
CDR3 protein: CASSLKFGTRGVSGANVLTF
CDR3 DNA: TGTGCCAGCAGCTTAAAATTCGGGACTCGAGGGGTCTCTGGGGCCAACGTCCTGACTTTC

clone size: few
J gene: TRBJ2-2
V gene: TRBV7-9
D gene: TRBD2
CDR3 protein: CASSLPLGGARDTGELFF
CDR3 DNA: TGTGCCAGCAGCTTACCTCTCGGGGGGGCGCGGGACACCGGGGAGCTGTTTTTT

clone size: .
J gene: TRBJ2-2
V gene: TRBV9
D gene: .
CDR3 protein: CASSVMSYVGGTGELFF
CDR3 DNA: TGTGCCAGCAGCGTAATGTCATATGTAGGGGGTACCGGGGAGCTGTTTTTT

clone size: .
J gene: TRBJ2-5
V gene: TRBV30
D gene: .
CDR3 protein: CAWKGYQETQYF
CDR3 DNA: TGTGCCTGGAAGGGGTACCAAGAGACCCAGTACTTC

clone size: .
J gene: TRBJ1-5
V gene: TRBV11-2
D gene: .
CDR3 protein: CASSLAGVLQPQHF
CDR3 DNA: TGTGCCAGCAGCTTAGCGGGGGTTTTGCAGCCCCAGCATTTT

clone size: .
J gene: TRBJ1-2
V gene: TRBV14
D gene: .
CDR3 protein: CASSQAGRHGYTF
CDR3 DNA: TGTGCCAGCAGCCAAGCGGGGAGACATGGCTACACCTTC

clone size: .
J gene: TRBJ2-5
V gene: TRBV29-1
D gene: TRBD1
CDR3 protein: CSVKSGTGQETQYF
CDR3 DNA: TGCAGCGTCAAATCCGGGACAGGCCAAGAGACCCAGTACTTC

clone size: many
J gene: TRBJ2-7
V gene: TRBV28
D gene: TRBD1
CDR3 protein: CASRPTGGYEQYF
CDR3 DNA: TGTGCCAGCAGACCGACAGGGGGCTACGAGCAGTACTTC

clone size: once
J gene: TRBJ2-7
V gene: TRBV11-3
D gene: .
CDR3 protein: CASSPGGTDDSYEQYF
CDR3 DNA: TGTGCCAGCAGCCCTGGAGGGACTGATGACTCCTACGAGCAGTACTTC

clone size: .
J gene: TRBJ1-1
V gene: TRBV28
D gene: .
CDR3 protein: CASSPTGTEAFF
CDR3 DNA: TGTGCCAGCAGTCCGACAGGCACTGAAGCTTTCTTT

clone size: .
J gene: TRBJ2-5
V gene: TRBV6-6
D gene: TRBD2
CDR3 protein: CASSRGLAGVGETQYF
CDR3 DNA: TGTGCCAGCAGTCGGGGACTAGCGGGGGTTGGAGAGACCCAGTACTTC